Presented here are 14 T cell receptor beta chains from one specimen sequenced in a study of blood T cell repertoires in COVID-19. This table comes from immunoSEQ multiplex PCR, and its TCRdb copy is limited to in-frame clones, with some not included. The sample carries about 160,000 clones, roughly four fifths recorded once. Sequenced input: peripheral blood. The receptors were gathered from a man aged 65 to 79 who had recovered from COVID-19.

Comment on this clone: A junction boundary mismatches the germline segment, possibly from a read error. The rearrangement uses TRBV7-7 and TRBJ2-1, with 7 bases aligning to TRBD2. The length of the CDR3 is 17 residues. The germline gives CDR1 SSHAT, CDR2 FNYEAQ (reference sequence). CDR3 bases: TGTGCTAGCAGCCCCGGAGGGAGGGCTTTCTCCTACAATGAGCAGTTCTTC. This sequence encodes CASSPGGRAFSYNEQFF.

This sequence joins TRBV27 and TRBJ2-7; tentatively, D is TRBD2 (5 bases). The CDR3 consists of 14 residues. Germline CDR1 is MNHEY and CDR2 is SMNVEV (reference sequence). The V end lost 2 bases, the J end lost 6 bases, and 14 bases lay between the germline ends. The CDR3 DNA reads as TGTGCCAGCAGTTTAGAACCTACGGCGGGCGAGCAGTACTTC. Protein sequence: CASSLEPTAGEQYF.

The rearrangement links TRBV6-5 to TRBJ2-7, with TRBD1 matching over 9 bases. CDR1 and CDR2 from the germline V gene are MNHEY and SVGAGI. V lost 6 bases and J lost 3; bases outside the gene matches: 9. The CDR3 is 15 amino acids. The CDR3 region has the DNA TGTGCCAGCAGCTGGACGGGACAGGGTTTCTACGAGCAGTACTTC. The encoded protein is CASSWTGQGFYEQYF.

This clone was counted between two and nine times. This sequence joins TRBV4-1 and TRBJ1-2, with D tentatively TRBD1 (6 bases). V was shortened by 2 bases and J by 4 bases, with 8 bases between the two germline ends. CDR1 is MGHRA, CDR2 YSYEKL, per germline. The CDR3 sequence is 13 residues long. In nucleotides, the CDR3 is TGCGCCAGCAGCCAAACAGGGTCCTATGGCTACACCTTC. As protein: CASSQTGSYGYTF.

The V gene is TRBV2, the J gene TRBJ2-6; 10 bases line up with TRBD1. The CDR3 is 17 residues long. The junction had 6 bases not matched to a gene; V was cut back by 3 bases and J by 4 bases. CDR1 SNHLY and CDR2 FYNNEI come from the germline V gene. The DNA for the CDR3 is TGTGCCAGCAGTGAGACAGGGGGCGCATGGGGGGCCAACGTCCTGACTTTC. This encodes CASSETGGAWGANVLTF.

The chain carries TRBV11-2 and TRBJ1-1; 9 bases line up with TRBD1. This CDR3 has 14 residues. J gave up 7 bases and V 3 bases, and 6 bases lay outside the gene matches. Germline V gives CDR1 SGHAT, CDR2 FQNNGV. The CDR3 DNA is TGTGCCAGCAGCTTTACACAGGGGGCAATTGAAGCTTTCTTT. Protein: CASSFTQGAIEAFF.

The chain joins TRBV7-9 to TRBJ2-6; D possibly corresponds to TRBD1 (6 bases). V gave up 5 bases and J gave up 0 bases, with 11 bases separating them. CDR3 size: 16 residues. Per germline, CDR1 SEHNR and CDR2 FQNEAQ (reference sequence). The CDR3 region has the DNA TGTGCCAGCAGCCCCGAGACAGGCTCTGGGGCCAACGTCCTGACTTTC. It is translated as CASSPETGSGANVLTF.

The chain links TRBV5-4 to TRBJ2-3, with TRBD1 matching over 7 bases. Germline CDR1 reads SGHNT; CDR2 reads YYREEE (reference sequence). The junction had 10 bases not matched to a gene; V was cut back by 4 bases and J by 8 bases. This CDR3 region has 14 residues. Here the CDR3 reads CASSPFTGVGTQYF. The DNA for the CDR3 is TGTGCCAGCAGCCCCTTCACAGGGGTCGGTACGCAGTATTTT.

The CDR3 DNA follows: TGTGCCAGCAGCCGCTCCCGGGGAGAGATCAGCGGGGAGCTGTTTTTT. Its translation is CASSRSRGEISGELFF. The V call is TRBV11-2, the J call TRBJ2-2; perhaps TRBD2 as D (5 bases). Germline CDR1 and CDR2: SGHAT and FQNNGV. The length of the CDR3 is 16 residues. Trimming stripped 5 bases from V and 7 bases from J, with 20 bases between.

The chain links TRBV5-1 to TRBJ2-7; the D gene is possibly TRBD2 (5 bases). CDR1 is SGHRS, CDR2 YFSETQ, per germline. This CDR3 contains 14 residues. Trimming cost V 0 bases and J 3 bases, with 10 bases left between them. The CDR3 is CASSLALGDYEQYF. CDR3 DNA: TGCGCCAGCAGCTTGGCCCTGGGAGACTACGAGCAGTACTTC. The full variable domain, in which reference TRBV5-1 and TRBJ2-7 provide the parts outside the CDR3, is KAGVTQTPRYLIKTRGQQVTLSCSPISGHRSVSWYQQTPGQGLQFLFEYFSETQRNKGNFPGRFSGRQFSNSRSEMNVSTLELGDSALYLCASSLALGDYEQYFGPGTRLTVT.

The chain couples TRBV3-1 (or the pseudogene TRBV3-2) to TRBJ2-2; 11 positions agree with TRBD2. The CDR3 length is 15 residues. The V gene end was trimmed by 5 bases and the J gene end by 6 bases; junction bases not matched to a gene: 5. Germline-derived CDR1 and CDR2 are LGHDT and YNNKEL (reference sequence). CDR3 in DNA: TGTGCCAGCAGCTACACTAGCGGGAGCCCCGGGGAGCTGTTTTTT. Its protein is CASSYTSGSPGELFF.

The rearrangement joins TRBV19 to TRBJ2-7; 11 nucleotides line up with TRBD1. Per germline, CDR1 LNHDA and CDR2 SQIVND (reference sequence). This CDR3 has 17 residues. The V segment lost 2 bases and the J segment 1 base; nucleotides outside the gene matches: 7. For the CDR3, the DNA is TGTGCCAGTAGTATAAACTGGGGACAGGGGGATTCCTACGAGCAGTACTTC. Its protein is CASSINWGQGDSYEQYF.

The chain is built from TRBV18 and TRBJ1-5, with D maybe TRBD1 (5 bases). V gave up 6 bases and J gave up 5 bases, with 14 bases separating them. Germline V gene sequence: CDR1 KGHSH, CDR2 LQKENI. The CDR3 length is 14 residues. This CDR3 reads CASSSAGLDQPQHF. The CDR3 DNA is TGTGCCAGCTCCTCCGCGGGGCTGGATCAGCCCCAGCATTTT.

The genes are TRBV6-1 and TRBJ2-7; D might be TRBD2 (5 bases). The CDR3 extends over 15 amino acids. V shed 0 bases and J shed 5 bases, with 14 bases lying between them. CDR1 is MNHNS and CDR2 is SASEGT in the germline V gene. CDR3 nucleotides: TGTGCCAGCAGTGAAGCGCCTCTGCTAGCCCACGAGCAGTACTTC. It translates to CASSEAPLLAHEQYF.